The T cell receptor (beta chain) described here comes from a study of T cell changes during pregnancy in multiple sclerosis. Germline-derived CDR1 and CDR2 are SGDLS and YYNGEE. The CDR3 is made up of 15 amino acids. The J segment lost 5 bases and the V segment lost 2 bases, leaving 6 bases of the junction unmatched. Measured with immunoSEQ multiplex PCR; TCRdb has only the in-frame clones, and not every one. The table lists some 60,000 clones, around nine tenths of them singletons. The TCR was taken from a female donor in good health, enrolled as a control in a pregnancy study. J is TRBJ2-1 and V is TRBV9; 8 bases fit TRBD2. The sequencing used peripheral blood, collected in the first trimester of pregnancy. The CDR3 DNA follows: TGTGCCAGCAGCGTCACTAGCGGAGCTAACAATGAGCAGTTCTTC. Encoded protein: CASSVTSGANNEQFF.